The T cell receptor (beta chain) under discussion was sequenced for a study of OX40 agonist ivuxolimab in advanced cancers. Study summary: It was ivuxolimab, an agonistic anti-OX40 (CD134) antibody, that patients were treated with. Partial responses were recorded for three patients, including one with hepatocellular carcinoma and two with cutaneous melanoma.

Sequencing used immunoSEQ multiplex PCR; TCRdb keeps in-frame clones, though not all of them. The sample lists tens of thousands of clones; about 93% were seen once. The sequence was obtained from an adult with an advanced solid tumor such as melanoma, head and neck, liver or kidney cancer. Sequenced here: CD4+ or CD8+ T cells sorted from blood, sampled in a trial of the OX40 agonist ivuxolimab.

This chain's CDR3 is CSVEDWAGEGDYGYTF. The CDR3 bases are TGCAGCGTTGAAGACTGGGCGGGGGAAGGGGACTATGGCTACACCTTC. The rearrangement joins TRBV29-1 to TRBJ1-2, with a weak D call TRBD1 (5 bases). This CDR3 spans 16 amino acids. CDR1 SQVTM and CDR2 ANQGSEA come from the germline V gene. V was clipped by 0 bases and J by 3 bases, with 17 bases between them.